The 11 T cell receptor beta chains listed next were all sequenced from one sample in a study of identical twins listed by TCRdb under 2016. To prepare the library, 5' RACE was applied. The listed sequencing device is Illumina HiSeq 2000. TCRdb passed the public sequencing reads through fastp at Q25 and MiXCR, retaining productive beta sequences. CDR3 protein sequences are deduplicated, and each keeps its most common genes and DNA. The sample table shows some 590,000 distinct CDR3 sequences, and more than 9% are seen once. 2.5% to 3.5% of the sample rests with the top ten. This same sample was also part of a study on yellow fever vaccine responses in identical twins.

Sequencing input: PBMCs. The receptors were sampled from a young woman in good health.

This rearrangement joins TRBV5-6 to TRBJ1-2, with D perhaps TRBD1 (5 bases). V was clipped by 1 base and J by 8 bases, with 12 bases between them. The CDR3 runs to 13 residues. Germline V CDR1 and CDR2: SGHDT, YYEEEE. Here the CDR3 DNA reads TGTGCCAGCAGCTTGTGGAGGGGCGGCGGCTACACCTTC. It translates to CASSLWRGGGYTF.

This clonotype was counted many times. V and J are TRBV27 and TRBJ1-5; 8 nucleotides line up with TRBD1. The CDR3 is 17 residues long. The germline CDR1 and CDR2 sequences are MNHEY and SMNVEV (reference sequence). The junction had 10 bases not matched to a gene; V was cut back by 5 bases and J by 1 base. This CDR3 is CASSGRQGRVSNQPQHF. The CDR3 DNA follows: TGTGCCAGCAGTGGCCGACAGGGGCGGGTGAGCAATCAGCCCCAGCATTTT.

This chain links TRBV20-1 with TRBJ2-7, with 10 bases aligning to TRBD2. V lost 1 base to trimming and J lost 6 bases; unmatched junction nucleotides: 9. The CDR3 runs 15 residues. The germline V gene encodes CDR1 DFQATT and CDR2 SNEGSKA (reference sequence). CDR3 nucleotide sequence: TGCAGTGCTAGAGGATTCGTAGCGGGGGGCGGCGAGCAGTACTTC. Protein: CSARGFVAGGGEQYF.

The rearrangement uses TRBV7-2 and TRBJ2-5, with D unresolved. This CDR3 has 15 residues. Germline-derived CDR1 and CDR2 are SGHTA and FQGNSA. V lost 5 bases and J 2 bases, leaving 15 bases between the germline ends. Here the CDR3 DNA reads TGTGCCAGCAGCCTAGGCCAACAGCTTCAAGAGACCCAGTACTTC. This gives the protein CASSLGQQLQETQYF.

The chain combines TRBV7-2 with TRBJ2-7; 15 bases line up with TRBD2. CDR1 and CDR2 from the germline V gene are SGHTA and FQGNSA. Unmatched junction bases numbered 10, after V lost 4 bases and J lost 6 bases. The CDR3 is 17 residues long. The CDR3 sequence: CASSSGLAGGPVSEQYF. The CDR3 DNA is TGTGCCAGCAGCTCTGGACTAGCGGGGGGGCCCGTGTCCGAGCAGTACTTC.

This clonotype was counted between two and nine times. V and J are TRBV10-3 and TRBJ1-6; 7 nucleotides match TRBD1. This CDR3 spans 18 amino acids. Germline V gene lookup returns CDR1 ENHRY and CDR2 SYGVKD. Trimming removed 10 bases from V and 3 bases from J; junction bases left unmatched: 18. The CDR3 protein is CATPAGQALFLYNSPLHF. The CDR3 nucleotides are TGTGCCACCCCCGCAGGACAGGCCCTATTCCTCTATAATTCACCCCTCCACTTT.

This rearrangement joins TRBV4-3 to TRBJ2-1; TRBD1 might be the D (6 bases). V was trimmed by 2 bases and J by 7 bases, leaving 12 bases between them. This CDR3 contains 14 residues. Germline CDR1 and CDR2: LGHNA and YSLEER. The CDR3 DNA reads as TGCGCCAGCAGCCAATTAGGACAGTTGAATGAGCAGTTCTTC. Its protein product is CASSQLGQLNEQFF.

This clonotype was seen a few times. The chain couples TRBV18 to TRBJ1-5; tentative D call: TRBD1 (6 bases). The germline V gene encodes CDR1 KGHSH and CDR2 LQKENI. V lost 9 bases, J lost 8 bases, and 32 bases lay in between. The CDR3 contains 18 residues. This chain's CDR3 is CARKSRGLLQGHSKPQHF. In DNA form, the CDR3 reads TGTGCCAGGAAGTCAAGGGGTTTACTCCAGGGACACTCGAAGCCCCAGCATTTT.

This clonotype came up a few times. The chain has TRBV7-2 and TRBJ1-2; D is possibly TRBD1 (6 bases). The length of the CDR3 is 15 residues. The germline V gene has CDR1 SGHTA and CDR2 FQGNSA. Between the trimmed V and J ends, which lost 2 bases and 3 bases, there was a span of 13 bases. DNA of the CDR3: TGTGCCAGCAGCTTAACCCGGGGGCCCTACTATGGCTACACCTTC. It codes for CASSLTRGPYYGYTF.

The CDR3 DNA sequence: TGTGCCAGCAGTGATTCAGGGCTACGCAATTCACCCCTCCACTTT. Protein sequence: CASSDSGLRNSPLHF. The chain carries TRBV25-1 and TRBJ1-6, with D maybe TRBD1 (5 bases). V was shortened by 3 bases and J by 7 bases, with 13 bases between the two germline ends. The CDR3 runs to 15 residues. Germline V gene sequence: CDR1 MGHDK, CDR2 SYGVNS.

This clonotype was picked up a small number of times. This chain links TRBV6-2 or TRBV6-3 with TRBJ2-1; D is perhaps TRBD2 (5 bases). The CDR3 is made up of 13 amino acids. The germline gives CDR1 MNHEY, CDR2 SVGEGT. V shed 6 bases and J shed 10 bases, with 16 bases lying between them. The CDR3 nucleotides are TGTGCCAGCAGAGAGGGAGCCCCCTTCGAGCAGTTCTTC. Translation gives CASREGAPFEQFF.